Reported below is one TCR beta chain. Its antigen is unknown. The CDR3 runs to 12 residues. V dropped 3 bases and J dropped 0 bases, with 4 bases sitting between them. In germline, CDR1 is SGHDT, CDR2 YYEEEE. The sample originates from a study of cytomegalovirus exposure and HLA in healthy donors. Study information: In a later analysis, the roughly 130 validation repertoires were reported to have used the same platform as the approximately 620 first-cohort repertoires.

Libraries were prepared by immunoSEQ multiplex PCR; TCRdb keeps only in-frame clonotypes and omits some of them. The repertoire has 150,000 to 200,000 clones, 84% of them found once; the top ten carry under 7.5%. General observations from the study: The study flagged about 150 TCR beta chains as cytomegalovirus-associated. In vitro experiments confirmed that a few CMV-associated chains were specific for CMV antigens. Subsequent analysis revealed that first-cohort TCR clusters tended to co-occur in the approximately 120 validation repertoires.

Material for sequencing was PBMCs. The rearrangement uses TRBV5-6 and TRBJ2-7; no clear D. The receptor comes from a man aged 18 to 30 in good health and CMV-seropositive. The CDR3 is CASSSSSYEQYF. The CDR3 region has the DNA TGTGCCAGCAGCTCCAGCTCCTACGAGCAGTACTTC. The full variable domain, completed using reference TRBV5-6 and TRBJ2-7, is DAGVTQSPTHLIKTRGQQVTLRCSPKSGHDTVSWYQQALGQGPQFIFQYYEEEERQRGNFPDRFSGHQFPNYSSELNVNALLLGDSALYLCASSSSSYEQYFGPGTRLTVT.